The clone carrying this TCR beta chain showed up just a few times. The target antigen is unknown. Trimming took 5 bases from V and 7 from J; bases not matched to a gene: 8. This CDR3 region has 15 residues. CDR1 and CDR2 from the germline V gene are MNHEY and SVGEGT. This record belongs to a study of early T cells in non-severe SARS-CoV-2 infection. Turning to the study itself: Sequencing of bulk RNA from unsorted whole blood was done, without chain pairing.

General study points: Anti-spike CD8 responses were favored by VDJdb matching, which missed private and CD4 specificities.

Unique molecular identifier tags were affixed to discrete cDNA molecules. TCRdb re-derived calls from the 5' RACE reads in MiXCR, one entry per CDR3 protein. The data show about 98,000 distinct CDR3 sequences, about an eighth seen once. The clonotype comes from an adult who was a healthcare worker with PCR-confirmed SARS-CoV-2 infection or an uninfected control (not recorded which). The material sequenced was whole blood. The gene calls are TRBV6-2 or TRBV6-3 and TRBJ2-1, with 10 nucleotides matching TRBD2. The CDR3 nucleotides read TGTGCCAGCAGTCCAAGCGGGAGGGCCCATAATGAGCAGTTCTTC. The encoded protein is CASSPSGRAHNEQFF.